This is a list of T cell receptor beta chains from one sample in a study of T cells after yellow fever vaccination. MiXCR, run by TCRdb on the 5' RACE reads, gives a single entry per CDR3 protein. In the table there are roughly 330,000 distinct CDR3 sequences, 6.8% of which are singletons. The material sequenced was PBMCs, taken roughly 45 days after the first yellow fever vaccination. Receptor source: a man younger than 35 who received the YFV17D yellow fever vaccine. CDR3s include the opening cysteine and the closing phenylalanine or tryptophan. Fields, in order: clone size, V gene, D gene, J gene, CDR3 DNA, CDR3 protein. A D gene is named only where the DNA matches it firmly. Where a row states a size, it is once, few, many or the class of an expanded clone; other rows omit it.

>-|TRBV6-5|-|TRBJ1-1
TGTGCCAGCAGTTATGGCGCAGGGACGACCGCAGGGACTGAAGCTTTCTTT
CASSYGAGTTAGTEAFF
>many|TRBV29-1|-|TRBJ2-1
TGCAGCGTTGATCGCGGGATTGAGCAGTTCTTC
CSVDRGIEQFF
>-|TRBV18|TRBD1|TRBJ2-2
TGTGCCAGCTCACCACGGGGGACAGGGTACACCGGGGAGCTGTTTTTT
CASSPRGTGYTGELFF
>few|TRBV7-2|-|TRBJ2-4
TGTGCCAGCAGCTTAGAGGCCGGGTCTAAAAACATTCAGTACTTC
CASSLEAGSKNIQYF
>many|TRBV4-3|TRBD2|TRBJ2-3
TGCGCCAGCAGCCAAGAACTTGCGGCGGGGGGAGGAACAGATACGCAGTATTTT
CASSQELAAGGGTDTQYF
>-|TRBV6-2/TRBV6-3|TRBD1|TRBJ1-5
TGTGCCAGCACCCTACAGGGGACACTACTTAGTCGGCCCCAGCATTTT
CASTLQGTLLSRPQHF
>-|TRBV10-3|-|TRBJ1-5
TGTGCCACCAGGGTGGGGGGCGGACAGCCCCAGCATTTT
CATRVGGGQPQHF
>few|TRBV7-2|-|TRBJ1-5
TGTGCCAGCACCCAGGGGTCAGGGCAGCCCCAGCATTTT
CASTQGSGQPQHF
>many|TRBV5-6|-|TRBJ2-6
TGTGCCAGCAGGGAAACAGGGCTTGGGGCCAACGTCCTGACTTTC
CASRETGLGANVLTF
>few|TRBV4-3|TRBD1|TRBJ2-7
TGCGCCAGCAGCCAAGACCCCCGGGACAGGTACGAGCAGTACTTC
CASSQDPRDRYEQYF
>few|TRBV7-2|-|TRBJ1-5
TGTGCCAGCAGCCCAGCTGGGAAACAGCCCCAGCATTTT
CASSPAGKQPQHF
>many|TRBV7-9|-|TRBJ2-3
TGTGCCAGCAGCCCCGGGGGAACGCAGTATTTT
CASSPGGTQYF